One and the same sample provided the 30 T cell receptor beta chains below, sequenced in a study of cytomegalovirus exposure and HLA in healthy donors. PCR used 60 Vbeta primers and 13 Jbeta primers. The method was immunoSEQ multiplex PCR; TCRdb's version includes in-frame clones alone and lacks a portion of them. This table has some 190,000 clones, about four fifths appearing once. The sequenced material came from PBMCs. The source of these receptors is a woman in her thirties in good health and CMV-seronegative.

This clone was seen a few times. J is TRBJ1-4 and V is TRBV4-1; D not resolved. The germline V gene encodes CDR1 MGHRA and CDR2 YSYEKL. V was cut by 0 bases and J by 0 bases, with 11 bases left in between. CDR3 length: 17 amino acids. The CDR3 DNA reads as TGCGCCAGCAGCCAAGATAGCCGGAGAGCAACTAATGAAAAACTGTTTTTT. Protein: CASSQDSRRATNEKLFF.

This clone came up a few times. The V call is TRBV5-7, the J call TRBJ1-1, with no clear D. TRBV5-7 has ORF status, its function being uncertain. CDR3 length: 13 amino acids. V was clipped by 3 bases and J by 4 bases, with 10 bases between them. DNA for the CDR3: TGTGCCAGCAGCTGCCGGGTCGGCACTGAAGCTTTCTTT. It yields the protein CASSCRVGTEAFF.

CDR3 DNA sequence: TGTGCCAGCAGTTACACGCAGACTAGCGGGCAAGAGACCCAGTACTTC. Its protein is CASSYTQTSGQETQYF. The chain combines TRBV6-6 with TRBJ2-5, with 10 bases lining up with TRBD2. V shed 2 bases, J shed 2 bases, and the junction held 5 bases outside the gene matches. There are 16 residues in the CDR3. Looked up from germline, CDR1 is MNHNY and CDR2 is SVGAGI (reference sequence).

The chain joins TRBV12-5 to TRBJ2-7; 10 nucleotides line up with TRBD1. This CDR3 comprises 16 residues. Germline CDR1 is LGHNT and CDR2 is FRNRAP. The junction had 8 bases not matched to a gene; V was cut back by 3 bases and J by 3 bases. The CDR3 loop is CASGFITGTGVYEQYF. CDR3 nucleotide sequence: TGTGCTAGTGGTTTCATTACCGGGACAGGGGTCTACGAGCAGTACTTC. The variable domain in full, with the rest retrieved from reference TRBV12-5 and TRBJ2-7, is DARVTQTPRHKVTEMGQEVTMRCQPILGHNTVFWYRQTMMQGLELLAYFRNRAPLDDSGMPKDRFSAEMPDATLATLKIQPSEPRDSAVYFCASGFITGTGVYEQYFGPGTRLTVT.

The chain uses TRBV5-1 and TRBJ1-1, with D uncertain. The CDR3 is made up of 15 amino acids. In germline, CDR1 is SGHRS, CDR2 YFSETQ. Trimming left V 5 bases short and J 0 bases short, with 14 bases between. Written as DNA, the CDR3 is TGCGCCAGCAGAAAAATCTTGACAATGAACACTGAAGCTTTCTTT. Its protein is CASRKILTMNTEAFF.

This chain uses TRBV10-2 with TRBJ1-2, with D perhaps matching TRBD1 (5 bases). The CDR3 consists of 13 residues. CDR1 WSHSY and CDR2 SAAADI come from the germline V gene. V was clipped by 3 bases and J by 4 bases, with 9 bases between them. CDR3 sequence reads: CASSDATAYGYTF. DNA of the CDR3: TGCGCCAGCAGTGACGCGACAGCCTATGGCTACACCTTC.

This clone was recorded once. This CDR3 reads CASSSPGQNNYGYTF. The CDR3 DNA reads as TGTGCCAGCAGTTCCCCGGGACAGAATAACTATGGCTACACCTTC. The V call is TRBV27, the J call TRBJ1-2, with TRBD1 matching over 7 bases. V lost 4 bases, J lost 1 base, and 6 bases stayed unmatched. CDR1 and CDR2 (germline): MNHEY, SMNVEV (reference sequence). The CDR3 spans 15 residues.

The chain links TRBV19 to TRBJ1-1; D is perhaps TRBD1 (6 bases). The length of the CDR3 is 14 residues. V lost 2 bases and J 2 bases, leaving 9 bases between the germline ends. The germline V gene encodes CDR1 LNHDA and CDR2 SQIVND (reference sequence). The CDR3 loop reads CASSIRTENTEAFF. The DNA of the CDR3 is TGTGCCAGTAGTATAAGGACAGAAAACACTGAAGCTTTCTTT.

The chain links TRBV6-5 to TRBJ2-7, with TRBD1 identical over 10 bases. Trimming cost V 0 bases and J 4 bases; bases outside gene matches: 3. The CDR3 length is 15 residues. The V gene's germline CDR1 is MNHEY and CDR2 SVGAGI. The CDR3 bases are TGTGCCAGCAGTTACTCGGGGACAGGGGAGTACGAGCAGTACTTC. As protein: CASSYSGTGEYEQYF.

The CDR3 region is CASSPLAGAYNEQFF. CDR3 coding DNA: TGTGCCAGCAGCCCGCTAGCGGGAGCTTACAATGAGCAGTTCTTC. The V call is TRBV11-2, the J call TRBJ2-1, with TRBD2 identical over 10 bases. After removal of 5 bases from V and 4 bases from J, the junction contained 5 bases not matched to a gene. This CDR3 has 15 residues. Germline CDR1 SGHAT, CDR2 FQNNGV.

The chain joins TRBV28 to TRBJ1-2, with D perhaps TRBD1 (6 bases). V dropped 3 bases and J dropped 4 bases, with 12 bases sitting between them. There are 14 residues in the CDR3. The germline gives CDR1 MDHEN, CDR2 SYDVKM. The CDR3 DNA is TGTGCCAGCAGTTTGACAGGCGAGATCTATGGCTACACCTTC. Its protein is CASSLTGEIYGYTF.

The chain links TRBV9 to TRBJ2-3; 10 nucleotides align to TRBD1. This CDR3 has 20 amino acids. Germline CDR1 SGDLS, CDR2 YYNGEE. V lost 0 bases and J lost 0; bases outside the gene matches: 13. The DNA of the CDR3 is TGTGCCAGCAGCGTAGCTACCGGGACAGGGGTAAGGATGAGCACAGATACGCAGTATTTT. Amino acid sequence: CASSVATGTGVRMSTDTQYF.

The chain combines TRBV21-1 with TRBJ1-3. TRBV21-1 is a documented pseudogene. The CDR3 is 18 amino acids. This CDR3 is CASSKGPIRDSTGNTIYF. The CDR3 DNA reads TGTGCCAGCAGCAAAGGTCCGATTAGGGACTCCACTGGAAACACCATATATTTT.

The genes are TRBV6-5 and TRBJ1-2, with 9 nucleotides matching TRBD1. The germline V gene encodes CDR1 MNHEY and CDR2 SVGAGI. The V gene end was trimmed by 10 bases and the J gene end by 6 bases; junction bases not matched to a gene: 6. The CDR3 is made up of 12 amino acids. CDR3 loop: CATTDRGDGYTF. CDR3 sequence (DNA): TGTGCCACTACGGACAGGGGCGATGGCTACACCTTC.

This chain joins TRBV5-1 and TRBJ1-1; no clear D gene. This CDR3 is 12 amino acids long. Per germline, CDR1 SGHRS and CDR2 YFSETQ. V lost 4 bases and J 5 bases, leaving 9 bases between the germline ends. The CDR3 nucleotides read TGCGCCAGCAGCGGCAGTATTACTGAAGCTTTCTTT. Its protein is CASSGSITEAFF. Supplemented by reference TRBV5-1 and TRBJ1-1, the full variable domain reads KAGVTQTPRYLIKTRGQQVTLSCSPISGHRSVSWYQQTPGQGLQFLFEYFSETQRNKGNFPGRFSGRQFSNSRSEMNVSTLELGDSALYLCASSGSITEAFFGQGTRLTVV.

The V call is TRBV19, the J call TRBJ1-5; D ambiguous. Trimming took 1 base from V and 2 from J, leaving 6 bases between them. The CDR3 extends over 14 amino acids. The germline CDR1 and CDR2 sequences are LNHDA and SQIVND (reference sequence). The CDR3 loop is CASSIGYGNQPQHF. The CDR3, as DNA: TGTGCCAGTAGTATAGGCTACGGCAATCAGCCCCAGCATTTT.

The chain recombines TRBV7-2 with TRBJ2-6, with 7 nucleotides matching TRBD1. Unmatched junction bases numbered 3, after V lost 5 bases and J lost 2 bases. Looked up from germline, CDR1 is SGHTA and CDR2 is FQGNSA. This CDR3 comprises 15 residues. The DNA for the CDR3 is TGTGCCAGCAGCCCACAGGGGACTGGGGCCAACGTCCTGACTTTC. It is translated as CASSPQGTGANVLTF.

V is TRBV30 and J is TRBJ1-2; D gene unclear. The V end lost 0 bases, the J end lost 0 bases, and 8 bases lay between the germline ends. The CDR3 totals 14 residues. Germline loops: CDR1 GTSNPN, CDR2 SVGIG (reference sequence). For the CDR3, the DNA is TGTGCCTGGAGTGTAAACACCGCTAACTATGGCTACACCTTC. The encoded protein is CAWSVNTANYGYTF.

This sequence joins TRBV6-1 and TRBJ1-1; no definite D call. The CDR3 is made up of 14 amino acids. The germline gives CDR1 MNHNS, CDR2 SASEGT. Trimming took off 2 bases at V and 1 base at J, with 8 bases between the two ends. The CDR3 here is CASSERWANTEAFF. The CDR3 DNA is TGTGCCAGCAGTGAAAGGTGGGCGAACACTGAAGCTTTCTTT.

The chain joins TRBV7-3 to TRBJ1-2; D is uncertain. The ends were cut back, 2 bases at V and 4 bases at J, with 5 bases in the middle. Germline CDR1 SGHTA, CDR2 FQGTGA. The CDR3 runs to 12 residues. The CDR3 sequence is CASSLLGYGYTF. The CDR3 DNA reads TGTGCCAGCAGCTTACTCGGCTATGGCTACACCTTC.

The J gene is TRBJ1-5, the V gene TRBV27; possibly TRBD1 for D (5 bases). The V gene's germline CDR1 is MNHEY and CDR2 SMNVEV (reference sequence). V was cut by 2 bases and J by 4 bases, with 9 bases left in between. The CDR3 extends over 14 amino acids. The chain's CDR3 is CASSLMGLNQPQHF. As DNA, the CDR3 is TGTGCCAGCAGTTTAATGGGGCTAAATCAGCCCCAGCATTTT.

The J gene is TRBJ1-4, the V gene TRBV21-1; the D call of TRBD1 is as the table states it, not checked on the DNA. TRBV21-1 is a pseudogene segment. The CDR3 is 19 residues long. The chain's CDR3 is CASSIRQGGRIDGLEKLFF. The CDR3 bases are TGTGCCAGCAGCATCCGACAGGGGGGCCGGATAGACGGACTTGAAAAACTGTTTTTT.

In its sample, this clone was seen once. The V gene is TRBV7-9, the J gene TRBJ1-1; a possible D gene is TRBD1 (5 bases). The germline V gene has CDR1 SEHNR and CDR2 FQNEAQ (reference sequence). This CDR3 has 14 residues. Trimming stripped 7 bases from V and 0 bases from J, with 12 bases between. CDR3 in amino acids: CASTPTVMNTEAFF. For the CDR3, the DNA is TGTGCCAGCACCCCGACAGTTATGAACACTGAAGCTTTCTTT.

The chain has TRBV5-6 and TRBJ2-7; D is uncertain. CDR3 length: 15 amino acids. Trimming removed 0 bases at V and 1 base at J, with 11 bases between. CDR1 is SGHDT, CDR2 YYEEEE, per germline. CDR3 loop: CASSLEGGWSYEQYF. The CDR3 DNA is TGTGCCAGCAGCTTGGAAGGCGGCTGGTCCTACGAGCAGTACTTC.

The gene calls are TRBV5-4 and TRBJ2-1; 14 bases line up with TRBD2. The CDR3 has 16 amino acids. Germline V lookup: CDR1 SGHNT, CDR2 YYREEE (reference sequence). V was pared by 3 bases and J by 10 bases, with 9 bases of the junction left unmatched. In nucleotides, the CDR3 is TGTGCCAGCAGCTCGCCGACTAGCGGGGGGGTAGGGGAGCAGTTCTTC. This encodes CASSSPTSGGVGEQFF.

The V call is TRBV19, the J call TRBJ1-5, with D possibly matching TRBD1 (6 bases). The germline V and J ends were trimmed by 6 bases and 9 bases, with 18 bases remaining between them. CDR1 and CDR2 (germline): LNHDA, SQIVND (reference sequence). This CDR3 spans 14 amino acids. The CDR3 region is CASSPRGGFSPQHF. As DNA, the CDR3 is TGTGCCAGTAGCCCGAGGGGGGGCTTTTCGCCCCAGCATTTT.

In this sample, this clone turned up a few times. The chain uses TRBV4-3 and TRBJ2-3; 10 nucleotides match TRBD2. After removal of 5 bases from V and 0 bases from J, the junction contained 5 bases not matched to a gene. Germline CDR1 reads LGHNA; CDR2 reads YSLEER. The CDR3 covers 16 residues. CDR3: CASSNGLAASTDTQYF. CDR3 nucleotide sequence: TGCGCCAGCAGCAACGGACTAGCGGCTAGCACAGATACGCAGTATTTT.

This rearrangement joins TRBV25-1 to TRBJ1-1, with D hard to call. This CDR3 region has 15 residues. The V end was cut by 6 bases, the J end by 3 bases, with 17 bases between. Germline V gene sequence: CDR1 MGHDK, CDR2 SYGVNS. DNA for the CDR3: TGTGCCAGCAGCGACCCTAAGGGCGGGGACACTGAAGCTTTCTTT. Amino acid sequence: CASSDPKGGDTEAFF.

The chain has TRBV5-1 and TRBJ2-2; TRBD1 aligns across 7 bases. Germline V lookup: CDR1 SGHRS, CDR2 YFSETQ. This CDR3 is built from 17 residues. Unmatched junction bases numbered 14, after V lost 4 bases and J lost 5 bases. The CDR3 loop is CASSLRRDSLGTGELFF. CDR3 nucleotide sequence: TGCGCCAGCAGCCTACGCCGGGACAGCCTCGGGACCGGGGAGCTGTTTTTT.

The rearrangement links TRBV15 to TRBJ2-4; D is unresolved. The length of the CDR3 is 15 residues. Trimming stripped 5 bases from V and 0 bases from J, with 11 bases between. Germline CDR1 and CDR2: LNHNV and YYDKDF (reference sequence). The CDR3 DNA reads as TGTGCCACCAGCGGCCGGCTAGAAGCCAAAAACATTCAGTACTTC. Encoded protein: CATSGRLEAKNIQYF.